The 27 T cell receptor beta chains given below trace back to one sample, sequenced in a study of T-cell memory formation after mild COVID-19. TCRdb processed the 5' RACE reads anew with MiXCR; each CDR3 protein has one entry. The sample includes 300,000 or so distinct CDR3 sequences, roughly 17% of them seen just once. The sequencing sample was made of PBMCs or a T cell subset sorted from them (not recorded which). These receptors all stem from a man aged 18 to 29 who had mild COVID-19 (a few samples of this study predate the infection). Cell type and time point are not known.

This clonotype showed up many times. V and J are TRBV6-2 or TRBV6-3 and TRBJ2-3, with D perhaps TRBD2 (5 bases). Per the germline V gene, CDR1 is MNHEY and CDR2 is SVGEGT. Trimming cost V 2 bases and J 0 bases, with 6 bases left between them. The CDR3 runs 14 residues. The CDR3 protein is CASSYRGSTDTQYF. CDR3 nucleotides: TGTGCCAGCAGTTACCGAGGGAGCACAGATACGCAGTATTTT.

The table lists this clonotype with a few counts. The chain employs TRBV7-6 and TRBJ2-7, with TRBD2 matching over 10 bases. Trimming cost V 5 bases and J 4 bases; bases outside gene matches: 8. Germline CDR1 SGHVS, CDR2 FNYEAQ. This CDR3 spans 15 amino acids. The CDR3 loop is CASSAIAGGGYEQYF. In DNA form, the CDR3 reads TGTGCCAGCAGCGCTATAGCGGGGGGCGGATACGAGCAGTACTTC.

In its sample, this clonotype was seen a few times. In DNA, the CDR3 is TGTGCCAGCAGCCAAGATGGTTATGCCTTTGAGCAGTTCTTC. It yields the protein CASSQDGYAFEQFF. This chain links TRBV4-2 with TRBJ2-1; D gene unclear. CDR1 and CDR2 (germline): LGHNA, YNFKEQ. V dropped 0 bases and J dropped 9 bases, with 12 bases sitting between them. There are 14 residues in the CDR3.

This clonotype has a single count. This chain joins TRBV19 and TRBJ2-5; TRBD2 agrees at 11 bases. The ends lost 4 bases at V and 9 bases at J; junction bases unmatched: 10. There are 15 residues in the CDR3. The germline CDR1 and CDR2 sequences are LNHDA and SQIVND (reference sequence). The CDR3 sequence: CASSKTSGAPVAQYF. In nucleotides, the CDR3 is TGTGCCAGTAGTAAGACTAGCGGGGCCCCAGTGGCCCAGTACTTC.

This clonotype was counted between two and nine times. The V call is TRBV5-1, the J call TRBJ2-2, with TRBD1 matching 11 bases. The CDR3 runs 16 residues. Per the germline V gene, CDR1 is SGHRS and CDR2 is YFSETQ. The junction had 10 bases not matched to a gene; V was cut back by 6 bases and J by 6 bases. CDR3 DNA sequence: TGCGCCAGCACCCCCAGGACAGGGGGCGCCGCCGGGGAGCTGTTTTTT. Residues: CASTPRTGGAAGELFF.

The chain carries TRBV9 and TRBJ2-5, with a weak D call TRBD2 (7 bases). The germline V gene encodes CDR1 SGDLS and CDR2 YYNGEE. V was trimmed by 0 bases and J by 1 base, leaving 19 bases between them. The CDR3 covers 18 residues. In nucleotides, the CDR3 is TGTGCCAGCAGCGTAGCTTCCCCCCTACGGGGGGCCCAAGAGACCCAGTACTTC. The encoded protein is CASSVASPLRGAQETQYF.

The chain carries TRBV5-6 and TRBJ2-7; TRBD1 aligns across 9 bases. V was clipped by 6 bases and J by 4 bases; unmatched bases: 11. The CDR3 is 15 amino acids. From germline, CDR1 is SGHDT and CDR2 YYEEEE. The CDR3 DNA is TGTGCCAGCACCTCATTCCCGGGACAGGGTTACGAGCAGTACTTC. Translated, it gives CASTSFPGQGYEQYF. Full variable domain (missing parts from reference TRBV5-6 and TRBJ2-7): DAGVTQSPTHLIKTRGQQVTLRCSPKSGHDTVSWYQQALGQGPQFIFQYYEEEERQRGNFPDRFSGHQFPNYSSELNVNALLLGDSALYLCASTSFPGQGYEQYFGPGTRLTVT.

The V gene is TRBV19, the J gene TRBJ1-1; tentatively, D is TRBD1 (6 bases). The V gene lost 8 bases and the J gene lost 4 bases, with 14 bases spanning the gap. The CDR3 extends over 13 amino acids. The germline gives CDR1 LNHDA, CDR2 SQIVND (reference sequence). The CDR3 DNA reads TGTGCCAGTGGCGGGGGGCGAGGCACTGAAGCTTTCTTT. Translated, it gives CASGGGRGTEAFF.

This chain's CDR3 is CASSPALAEKLFF. The CDR3 bases are TGTGCCAGCAGCCCCGCGTTGGCTGAAAAACTGTTTTTT. V is TRBV11-2 and J is TRBJ1-4, with D unclear. The V end lost 5 bases, the J end lost 7 bases, and 11 bases lay between the germline ends. The germline gives CDR1 SGHAT, CDR2 FQNNGV. The CDR3 spans 13 residues.

CDR3 bases: TGTGCCAGTAGTAGGGGACAGGGGAGTAAGGCTTTCTTT. Encoded protein: CASSRGQGSKAFF. The V and J genes are TRBV19 and TRBJ1-1, with 10 bases aligning to TRBD1. Germline V gene data show CDR1 as LNHDA and CDR2 as SQIVND (reference sequence). This CDR3 spans 13 amino acids. Trimming at V came to 4 bases and at J to 11 bases, leaving 7 bases not matched to a gene.

The chain is built from TRBV7-2 and TRBJ2-3, with TRBD2 matching over 9 bases. The CDR3 is 15 residues long. The germline gives CDR1 SGHTA, CDR2 FQGNSA. With 2 bases clipped from V and 1 base from J, the junction kept 1 base outside the gene matches. CDR3 in amino acids: CASSLSSGGTDTQYF. CDR3 DNA: TGTGCCAGCAGCTTATCTAGCGGGGGCACAGATACGCAGTATTTT.

This chain connects TRBV7-2 to TRBJ2-7; tentative D call: TRBD1 (6 bases). Trimming removed 2 bases from V and 3 bases from J, with 11 bases in between. The length of the CDR3 is 14 residues. Germline CDR1 SGHTA, CDR2 FQGNSA. CDR3 bases: TGTGCCAGCAGCTTATCGGGACAAGGCTACGAGCAGTACGTC. Protein: CASSLSGQGYEQYV.

The chain combines TRBV12-3 or TRBV12-4 with TRBJ1-1; D is unresolved. The ends were cut back, 7 bases at V and 4 bases at J, with 16 bases in the middle. The CDR3 is 14 amino acids. CDR3 loop: CASTSFTRVTEAFF. In nucleotides, the CDR3 is TGTGCCAGCACCTCATTTACAAGGGTCACTGAAGCTTTCTTT.

V and J are TRBV7-2 and TRBJ2-2; D is possibly TRBD2 (6 bases). Germline V gene data show CDR1 as SGHTA and CDR2 as FQGNSA. V gave up 5 bases and J gave up 3 bases, with 10 bases separating them. The CDR3 loop spans 14 amino acids. CDR3 DNA sequence: TGTGCCAGCAGCGCCGGACTATACACCGGGGAGCTGTTTTTT. Translating it yields CASSAGLYTGELFF.

This chain links TRBV19 with TRBJ2-4; D is unclear. This CDR3 is built from 16 residues. Germline loops: CDR1 LNHDA, CDR2 SQIVND (reference sequence). V was clipped by 5 bases and J by 0 bases, with 14 bases between them. The CDR3 region is CASSSGSWEAKNIQYF. The CDR3 nucleotides read TGTGCCAGTAGTTCTGGATCGTGGGAAGCCAAAAACATTCAGTACTTC.

This clonotype was detected only once. The rearrangement links TRBV7-2 to TRBJ2-5; TRBD2 aligns across 9 bases. The trim removed 4 bases at V and 3 bases at J, leaving 0 bases unmatched. CDR1 SGHTA and CDR2 FQGNSA come from the germline V gene. The CDR3 length is 13 residues. The DNA for the CDR3 is TGTGCCAGCAGCTCTAGCGGGGAAGAGACCCAGTACTTC. Its translation: CASSSSGEETQYF.

V gene TRBV5-1 combines with J gene TRBJ2-5, with 8 bases aligning to TRBD2. With V trimmed by 5 bases and J by 2 bases, 8 bases remained unmatched. Per the germline V gene, CDR1 is SGHRS and CDR2 is YFSETQ. The CDR3 is 15 residues long. CDR3: CASSFAGTRQETQYF. CDR3 bases: TGCGCCAGCAGTTTTGCGGGGACTAGACAAGAGACCCAGTACTTC.

This clonotype was counted a few times. The rearrangement joins TRBV6-5 to TRBJ1-2; D unresolved. The V end was cut by 0 bases, the J end by 4 bases, with 9 bases between. The CDR3 spans 14 residues. Germline V CDR1 and CDR2: MNHEY, SVGAGI. DNA of the CDR3: TGTGCCAGCAGTTACTCAAGTGGATCCTATGGCTACACCTTC. Its translation: CASSYSSGSYGYTF.

This chain's CDR3 is CASSLAAGTADTQYF. As DNA, the CDR3 is TGTGCCAGCAGCTTAGCGGCGGGAACTGCAGATACGCAGTATTTT. The chain links TRBV11-2 to TRBJ2-3; possibly TRBD2 for D (6 bases). The CDR3 is 15 residues long. The V gene lost 1 base and the J gene lost 4 bases, with 12 bases spanning the gap. Looked up from germline, CDR1 is SGHAT and CDR2 is FQNNGV.

The sample holds a few counts of this clonotype. This sequence joins TRBV6-5 and TRBJ1-2, with D perhaps matching TRBD1 (6 bases). V was clipped by 0 bases and J by 6 bases, with 8 bases between them. The V gene's germline CDR1 is MNHEY and CDR2 SVGAGI. The CDR3 sequence is 13 residues long. The CDR3 here is CASSYSSGDGYTF. CDR3 DNA sequence: TGTGCCAGCAGTTACTCATCAGGGGATGGCTACACCTTC.

V is TRBV5-5 and J is TRBJ2-5, with D possibly TRBD2 on 5 matching bases. CDR3 length: 16 residues. V was shortened by 4 bases and J by 2 bases, with 18 bases between the two germline ends. From germline, CDR1 is SGHKS and CDR2 YYEKEE (reference sequence). The CDR3 nucleotides read TGTGCCAGCAGCCTCGATCCGGGGAACTTACAAGAGACCCAGTACTTC. This encodes CASSLDPGNLQETQYF.

This clonotype was detected a few times. The gene calls are TRBV6-6 and TRBJ1-2; D remains unclear. The CDR3 contains 16 residues. The germline V gene has CDR1 MNHNY and CDR2 SVGAGI (reference sequence). Trimming cost V 2 bases and J 1 base, with 14 bases left between them. CDR3 in amino acids: CASSYGDGLVNYGYTF. The CDR3 bases are TGTGCCAGCAGTTACGGCGACGGACTCGTTAACTATGGCTACACCTTC.

This clonotype was counted only a few times. The chain recombines TRBV27 with TRBJ2-2, with a weak D call TRBD1 (5 bases). Germline V gene sequence: CDR1 MNHEY, CDR2 SMNVEV (reference sequence). The V gene lost 6 bases and the J gene lost 3 bases, with 5 bases spanning the gap. This CDR3 has 12 residues. CDR3 bases: TGTGCCAGCAGGACAGACACCGGGGAGCTGTTTTTT. Translated, it gives CASRTDTGELFF.

V and J are TRBV4-2 and TRBJ1-1, with unresolved D. V gave up 4 bases and J gave up 8 bases, with 14 bases separating them. Looked up from germline, CDR1 is LGHNA and CDR2 is YNFKEQ. This CDR3 has 13 amino acids. CDR3: CASSLDRGKEAFF. DNA for the CDR3: TGTGCCAGCAGCCTGGATCGCGGGAAGGAAGCTTTCTTT.

As to this clonotype: A read error may produce the germline difference seen at one junction end. The rearrangement joins TRBV7-7 to TRBJ2-2, with a weak D call TRBD1 (6 bases). In germline, CDR1 is SSHAT, CDR2 FNYEAQ (reference sequence). The CDR3 is made up of 15 amino acids. CDR3 region: CASSLEAGAPGELFF. The CDR3 DNA sequence: TGTGCTAGCAGCTTAGAGGCAGGGGCTCCCGGGGAGCTGTTTTTT. The full variable domain, its missing parts supplied by reference TRBV7-7 and TRBJ2-2, is GAGVSQSPRYKVTKRGQDVTLRCDPISSHATLYWYQQALGQGPEFLTYFNYEAQPDKSGLPSDRFSAERPEGSISTLTIQRTEQRDSAMYRCASSLEAGAPGELFFGEGSRLTVL.

This clonotype was counted a few times. This sequence joins TRBV7-8 and TRBJ2-7; D perhaps matches TRBD1 (5 bases). From germline, CDR1 is SGHVS and CDR2 FQNEAQ. V was pared by 1 base and J by 1 base, with 8 bases between. The CDR3 covers 14 residues. The CDR3 loop reads CASSLDRFSYEQYF. The CDR3 DNA reads as TGTGCCAGCAGCTTAGACAGGTTTTCCTACGAGCAGTACTTC.

The CDR3 nucleotides are TGTGCCAGCAGGCCGGGACGGCCGTGGGACGGTGTGAGCAATCAGCCCCAGCATTTT. It yields the protein CASRPGRPWDGVSNQPQHF. This chain joins TRBV28 and TRBJ1-5, with D perhaps TRBD1 (5 bases). The CDR3 covers 19 residues. V dropped 6 bases and J dropped 1 base, with 25 bases sitting between them. CDR1 MDHEN and CDR2 SYDVKM come from the germline V gene.